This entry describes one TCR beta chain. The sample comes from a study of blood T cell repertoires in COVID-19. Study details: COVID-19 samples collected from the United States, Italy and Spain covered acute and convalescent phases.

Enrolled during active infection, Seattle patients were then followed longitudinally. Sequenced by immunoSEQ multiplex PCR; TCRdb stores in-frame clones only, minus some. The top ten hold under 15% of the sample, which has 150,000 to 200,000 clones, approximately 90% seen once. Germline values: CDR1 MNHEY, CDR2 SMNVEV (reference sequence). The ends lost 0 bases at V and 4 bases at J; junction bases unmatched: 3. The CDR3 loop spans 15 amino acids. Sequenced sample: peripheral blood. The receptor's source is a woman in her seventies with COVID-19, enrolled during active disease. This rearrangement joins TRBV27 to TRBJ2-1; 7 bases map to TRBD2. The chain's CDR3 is CASSLSAGFYNEQFF. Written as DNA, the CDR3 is TGTGCCAGCAGTTTATCAGCGGGATTTTACAATGAGCAGTTCTTC.